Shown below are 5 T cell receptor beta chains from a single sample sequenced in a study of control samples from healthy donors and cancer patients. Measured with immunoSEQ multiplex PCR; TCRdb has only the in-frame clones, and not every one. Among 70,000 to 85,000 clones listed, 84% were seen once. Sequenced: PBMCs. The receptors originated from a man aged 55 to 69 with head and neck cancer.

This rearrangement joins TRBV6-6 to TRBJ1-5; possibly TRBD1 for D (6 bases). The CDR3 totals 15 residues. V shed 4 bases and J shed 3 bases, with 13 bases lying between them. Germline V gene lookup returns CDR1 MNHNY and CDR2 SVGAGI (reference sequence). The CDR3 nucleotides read TGTGCCAGCAGTTTACAGGGAAATGCCAATCAGCCCCAGCATTTT. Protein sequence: CASSLQGNANQPQHF.

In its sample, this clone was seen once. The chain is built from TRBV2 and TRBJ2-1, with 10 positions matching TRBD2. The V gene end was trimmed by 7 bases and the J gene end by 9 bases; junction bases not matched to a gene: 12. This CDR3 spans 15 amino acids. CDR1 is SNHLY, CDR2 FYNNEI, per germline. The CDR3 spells CASNQREGPPSEQFF. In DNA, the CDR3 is TGTGCCAGCAACCAGCGGGAGGGCCCGCCGAGTGAGCAGTTCTTC.

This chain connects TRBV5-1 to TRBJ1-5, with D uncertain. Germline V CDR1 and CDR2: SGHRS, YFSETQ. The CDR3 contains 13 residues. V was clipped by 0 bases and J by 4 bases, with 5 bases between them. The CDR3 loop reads CASSLAGNQPQHF. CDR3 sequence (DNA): TGCGCCAGCAGCTTGGCCGGAAATCAGCCCCAGCATTTT.

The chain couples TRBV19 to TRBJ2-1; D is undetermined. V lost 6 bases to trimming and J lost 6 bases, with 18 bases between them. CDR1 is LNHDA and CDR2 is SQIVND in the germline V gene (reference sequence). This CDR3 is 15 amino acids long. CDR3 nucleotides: TGTGCCAGTAGGCCCGCGAGCCGTTTTGGCAATGAGCAGTTCTTC. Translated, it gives CASRPASRFGNEQFF.

CDR3 sequence (DNA): TGTGCCAGCAGGAGGGACAGGGCCTACGAGCAGTACTTC. This translates into CASRRDRAYEQYF. The chain couples TRBV6-6 to TRBJ2-7, with TRBD1 identical over 9 bases. This CDR3 has 13 amino acids. Germline V gene lookup returns CDR1 MNHNY and CDR2 SVGAGI (reference sequence). The V segment lost 6 bases and the J segment 2 bases; nucleotides outside the gene matches: 2.